This TCR beta chain was found in a study of blood T cell repertoires in COVID-19. Study at large: In each case, the material was cDNA or gDNA derived from T cells, B-cell-depleted T cells, or PBMCs.

TCRdb keeps only in-frame clones here, not all; method: immunoSEQ multiplex PCR. The table records 200,000 to 250,000 clones, approximately 86% of them present only once. Trimming left V 0 bases short and J 0 bases short, with 21 bases between. This CDR3 comprises 20 residues. CDR1 and CDR2 (germline): MRHNA, SNTAGT. This clonotype originated in a woman aged 25 to 39 who had recovered from COVID-19. This chain uses TRBV6-4 with TRBJ2-4; TRBD1 is a possible D gene (6 bases). The specimen was peripheral blood. The CDR3 nucleotides read TGTGCCAGCAGTGACTCGTTACGCCAGGGGAGAAGGGTAGCCAAAAACATTCAGTACTTC. Translated: CASSDSLRQGRRVAKNIQYF.